The 9 T cell receptor beta chains in this list originate from one sample, sequenced in a study of radiation and T cells in renal cell carcinoma. Stated time point: blood 2 weeks post-SBRT. Treatment in this sample: 15 Gy SBRT to primary tumor, nephrectomy 4 weeks later. TCRdb keeps only in-frame clones here, not all; method: immunoSEQ multiplex PCR. The sample consists of more than 150,000 clones, roughly 89% of them appearing once. This material consisted of blood, taken from a patient whose treatment included radiotherapy and nephrectomy. The receptors derive from a woman between 45 and 60 years old with renal cell carcinoma.

This clone was seen a single time. V gene TRBV29-1 combines with J gene TRBJ1-2, with a weak D call TRBD1 (6 bases). The germline CDR1 and CDR2 sequences are SQVTM and ANQGSEA. This CDR3 comprises 12 residues. The ends were cut back, 2 bases at V and 6 bases at J, with 10 bases in the middle. CDR3 region: CSVERGRNGYTF. The DNA of the CDR3 is TGCAGCGTTGAAAGGGGGAGGAATGGCTACACCTTC.

This clone was counted a few times. The V gene is TRBV18, the J gene TRBJ1-1; tentatively, D is TRBD1 (6 bases). CDR1 is KGHSH and CDR2 is LQKENI in the germline V gene. This CDR3 comprises 14 residues. Between the trimmed V and J ends, which lost 4 bases and 1 base, there was a span of 10 bases. The CDR3, as DNA: TGTGCCAGCTCACTTGGACAGCGGAACACTGAAGCTTTCTTT. It is translated as CASSLGQRNTEAFF.

The rearrangement uses TRBV6-5 and TRBJ1-2, with TRBD1 identical over 8 bases. V shed 7 bases and J 3 bases; nucleotides not matched to a gene: 7. The CDR3 is 14 residues long. CDR1 and CDR2 from the germline V gene are MNHEY and SVGAGI. CDR3 loop: CASTQGQGHYGYTF. Written as DNA, the CDR3 is TGTGCCAGCACCCAAGGACAGGGACACTATGGCTACACCTTC.

The V call is TRBV30, the J call TRBJ2-3; 7 bases agree with TRBD2. This CDR3 spans 14 amino acids. The V and J ends lost 3 bases and 1 base, in that order; junction bases with no gene match: 4. Germline loops: CDR1 GTSNPN, CDR2 SVGIG (reference sequence). The CDR3 DNA sequence: TGTGCCTGGAGACTAAGCGGGGGCACAGATACGCAGTATTTT. Its translation: CAWRLSGGTDTQYF.

The chain uses TRBV2 and TRBJ1-4, with D tentatively TRBD1 (5 bases). Germline CDR1 is SNHLY and CDR2 is FYNNEI. The V and J ends lost 4 bases and 1 base respectively, with 7 bases between them. The CDR3 runs to 14 residues. The CDR3 loop is CASSVDRTNEKLFF. In nucleotides, the CDR3 is TGTGCCAGCAGTGTTGACAGAACTAATGAAAAACTGTTTTTT.

The V call is TRBV7-2, the J call TRBJ1-5; D not certain. Looked up from germline, CDR1 is SGHTA and CDR2 is FQGNSA. This CDR3 has 13 amino acids. Between the trimmed V and J ends, which lost 9 bases and 4 bases, there was a span of 13 bases. CDR3 nucleotide sequence: TGTGCCAGTTCTCGGGATGAGAATCAGCCCCAGCATTTT. This sequence encodes CASSRDENQPQHF.

This clone has more than one count but fewer than ten. This sequence joins TRBV5-6 and TRBJ1-2; TRBD1 might be the D (6 bases). The CDR3 consists of 14 residues. The ends were cut back, 5 bases at V and 5 bases at J, with 16 bases in the middle. Germline-derived CDR1 and CDR2 are SGHDT and YYEEEE. DNA of the CDR3: TGTGCCAGCAGTCGACAAGGGGGGACTTATGGCTACACCTTC. This sequence encodes CASSRQGGTYGYTF.

CDR3 region: CASSSLSGVSAKNIQYF. The CDR3 bases are TGTGCCAGCAGCTCTCTCTCAGGGGTATCGGCCAAAAACATTCAGTACTTC. V usage is TRBV5-6 and J usage is TRBJ2-4, with D possibly TRBD1 on 6 matching bases. CDR3 size: 17 residues. The V gene's germline CDR1 is SGHDT and CDR2 YYEEEE. Trimming took 3 bases from V and 1 from J, leaving 17 bases between them.

The V gene is TRBV20-1, the J gene TRBJ1-4, with TRBD1 matching 9 bases. The CDR3 spans 11 residues. The germline gives CDR1 DFQATT, CDR2 SNEGSKA (reference sequence). V lost 6 bases to trimming and J lost 13 bases; unmatched junction nucleotides: 6. The CDR3: CSAKGQGGLFF. In DNA form, the CDR3 reads TGCAGTGCGAAGGGACAGGGAGGACTGTTTTTT.